This T cell receptor beta chain was observed in a study of CD8 T cells in ankylosing spondylitis. Notes on the study in general: The authors found the disease-linked clones to be CD8+ and relatively rare in peripheral blood.

Comments on this clonotype: As yet, its antigen is unknown.

TCRdb recomputed calls from the 5' RACE reads with MiXCR, one row per CDR3 protein. The data show 350,000 or so distinct CDR3 sequences, 11% seen once. Germline-derived CDR1 and CDR2 are MDHEN and SYDVKM. The length of the CDR3 is 14 residues. V gave up 5 bases and J gave up 5 bases, with 13 bases separating them. The material sequenced was blood, either unsorted or a sorted T cell fraction (not recorded which). This TCR derives from a female donor with ankylosing spondylitis or in good health (not recorded which). The rearrangement links TRBV28 to TRBJ2-1, with a weak D call TRBD1 (6 bases). The chain's CDR3 is CASSTGLKDNEQFF. Here the CDR3 DNA reads TGTGCCAGCAGTACAGGGTTGAAAGACAATGAGCAGTTCTTC.